The 23 T cell receptor beta chains presented below share a single source sample, sequenced in a study of cytomegalovirus exposure and HLA in healthy donors. The PCR had 60 Vbeta and 13 Jbeta primers. Assay: immunoSEQ multiplex PCR; the TCRdb copy retains only in-frame clones and omits some. This table has some 120,000 clones, roughly 80% appearing once. What was sequenced was PBMCs. These receptors were taken from a woman aged 40 to 50 in good health and CMV-seropositive.

The chain joins TRBV12-5 to TRBJ1-2; TRBD1 is a possible D gene (6 bases). There are 12 residues in the CDR3. The germline gives CDR1 LGHNT, CDR2 FRNRAP. Trimming took 4 bases from V and 6 from J, leaving 9 bases between them. CDR3 in amino acids: CASGYREHGYTF. Written as DNA, the CDR3 is TGTGCTAGTGGTTACAGGGAGCATGGCTACACCTTC.

The chain combines TRBV18 with TRBJ2-3; D gene uncertain. CDR3 length: 14 residues. V was cut by 6 bases and J by 6 bases, with 16 bases left in between. Germline values: CDR1 KGHSH, CDR2 LQKENI. CDR3 sequence: CASSLPGVVDTQYF. DNA for the CDR3: TGTGCCAGCTCCCTTCCCGGTGTTGTGGATACGCAGTATTTT.

This clone was detected only once. Because the CDR3 is missing its conserved closing phenylalanine or tryptophan, this is likely a read error. The DNA is omitted, as the CDR3 cannot be located on it reliably, and the CDR3 follows TCRdb's listing. V and J are TRBV15 and TRBJ2-7; the table calls TRBD2, which could not be checked here. Germline lookup yields CDR1 LNHNV and CDR2 YYDKDF (reference sequence). The CDR3 spans 9 amino acids, including both terminal residues. Here the CDR3 reads CATSSLRYL.

The CDR3 DNA reads TGTGCCAGCAGTTTATGGGGCGATGAGCAGTTCTTC. It translates to CASSLWGDEQFF. This chain links TRBV27 with TRBJ2-1; D perhaps matches TRBD1 (5 bases). CDR1 and CDR2 (germline): MNHEY, SMNVEV (reference sequence). This CDR3 is built from 12 residues. The V end lost 1 base, the J end lost 8 bases, and 6 bases lay between the germline ends.

The V gene is TRBV7-3, the J gene TRBJ1-1; 10 bases align to TRBD1. The germline CDR1 and CDR2 sequences are SGHTA and FQGTGA. The CDR3 runs 16 residues. Germline trimming cut 3 bases from V and 3 bases from J; bases unmatched to any gene: 7. Here the CDR3 DNA reads TGTGCCAGCAGCTTGATCCCTGGACAGGGGGACACTGAAGCTTTCTTT. It encodes CASSLIPGQGDTEAFF. The complete variable domain, with remaining parts taken from reference TRBV7-3 and TRBJ1-1, reads GAGVSQTPSNKVTEKGKYVELRCDPISGHTALYWYRQSLGQGPEFLIYFQGTGAADDSGLPNDRFFAVRPEGSVSTLKIQRTERGDSAVYLCASSLIPGQGDTEAFFGQGTRLTVV.

V is TRBV5-1 and J is TRBJ2-5; tentatively, D is TRBD2 (5 bases). Per germline, CDR1 SGHRS and CDR2 YFSETQ. The CDR3 sequence is 15 residues long. Trimming pared 0 bases from V and 2 bases from J, leaving 11 bases between. The CDR3: CASSLGAGNQETQYF. In nucleotides, the CDR3 is TGCGCCAGCAGCTTGGGTGCGGGTAATCAAGAGACCCAGTACTTC.

V gene TRBV6-4 combines with J gene TRBJ2-5; 10 nucleotides line up with TRBD2. J lost 4 bases, V lost 4 bases, and 6 bases had no gene match. CDR1 and CDR2 from the germline V gene are MRHNA and SNTAGT. The CDR3 runs to 15 residues. The chain's CDR3 is CASSVLAGASETQYF. The CDR3 region has the DNA TGTGCCAGCAGTGTTCTAGCGGGAGCGTCAGAGACCCAGTACTTC.

The CDR3 sequence: CASSRTRDSYEQYF. CDR3 sequence (DNA): TGTGCCAGCAGTCGGACCAGGGACTCCTACGAGCAGTACTTC. The chain carries TRBV11-2 and TRBJ2-7, with D possibly TRBD1 on 5 matching bases. Germline CDR1 is SGHAT and CDR2 is FQNNGV. The CDR3 runs 14 residues. Trimming stripped 6 bases from V and 0 bases from J, with 12 bases between.

The chain links TRBV5-4 to TRBJ2-1; 11 nucleotides match TRBD2. CDR1 SGHNT and CDR2 YYREEE come from the germline V gene (reference sequence). Unmatched junction bases numbered 5, after V lost 2 bases and J lost 7 bases. The CDR3 is made up of 15 amino acids. CDR3 protein: CASSFSGRALNEQFF. In DNA form, the CDR3 reads TGTGCCAGCAGCTTTAGCGGGAGGGCCCTGAATGAGCAGTTCTTC. The full variable domain, in which reference TRBV5-4 and TRBJ2-1 provide the parts outside the CDR3, is ETGVTQSPTHLIKTRGQQVTLRCSSQSGHNTVSWYQQALGQGPQFIFQYYREEENGRGNFPPRFSGLQFPNYSSELNVNALELDDSALYLCASSFSGRALNEQFFGPGTRLTVL.

The chain uses TRBV25-1 and TRBJ2-2; no definite D call. This CDR3 has 14 amino acids. The ends were cut back, 4 bases at V and 2 bases at J, with 8 bases in the middle. Germline V CDR1 and CDR2: MGHDK, SYGVNS. CDR3 in amino acids: CASSVTTNTGELFF. Written as DNA, the CDR3 is TGTGCCAGCAGTGTTACCACAAACACCGGGGAGCTGTTTTTT.

CDR3 bases: TGTGCCAGCAGCTCAGGTTCATCCGGGAGACTCGTGCATGAGCAGTTCTTC. This sequence encodes CASSSGSSGRLVHEQFF. V is TRBV5-4 and J is TRBJ2-1; D is possibly TRBD2 (6 bases). CDR3 size: 17 residues. The V and J ends lost 3 bases and 8 bases respectively, with 24 bases between them. The germline V gene has CDR1 SGHNT and CDR2 YYREEE (reference sequence).

The J gene is TRBJ2-7, the V gene TRBV11-2, with 14 bases lining up with TRBD2. The V gene's germline CDR1 is SGHAT and CDR2 FQNNGV. There are 19 residues in the CDR3. Trimming took 4 bases from V and 2 from J; bases not matched to a gene: 13. The DNA for the CDR3 is TGTGCCAGCAGCTCTTTAAGCGGGACTAGCGGGAGACCCCCCTACGAGCAGTACTTC. Protein: CASSSLSGTSGRPPYEQYF.

The rearrangement joins TRBV6-6 to TRBJ1-5; D remains ambiguous. Deletions cut 7 bases from V and 7 bases from J, with 14 bases between. CDR1 MNHNY and CDR2 SVGAGI come from the germline V gene (reference sequence). This CDR3 is 13 amino acids long. CDR3 region: CASNRISEQPQHF. Written as DNA, the CDR3 is TGTGCCAGCAACAGAATAAGTGAGCAGCCCCAGCATTTT.

The V call is TRBV2, the J call TRBJ2-1; D call uncertain. V dropped 5 bases and J dropped 6 bases, with 8 bases sitting between them. The germline V gene encodes CDR1 SNHLY and CDR2 FYNNEI. The CDR3 has 12 amino acids. The CDR3 coding sequence is TGTGCCAGCAGTTCGAGTGGCAATGAGCAGTTCTTC. It codes for CASSSSGNEQFF.

J is TRBJ2-1 and V is TRBV9; 9 bases line up with TRBD2. The V and J ends lost 4 bases and 0 bases, in that order; junction bases with no gene match: 8. The CDR3 has 17 amino acids. Germline CDR1 reads SGDLS; CDR2 reads YYNGEE. The CDR3 spells CASSPRLAVSSYNEQFF. CDR3 bases: TGTGCCAGCAGCCCAAGACTAGCGGTTAGCTCCTACAATGAGCAGTTCTTC.

The rearrangement links TRBV5-1 to TRBJ2-3; 7 nucleotides line up with TRBD2. Germline CDR1 SGHRS, CDR2 YFSETQ. This CDR3 spans 13 amino acids. J gave up 4 bases and V 2 bases, and 1 base lay outside the gene matches. The CDR3 bases are TGCGCCAGCAGCTTAGGGAGGGCAGATACGCAGTATTTT. This sequence encodes CASSLGRADTQYF.

V and J are TRBV12-5 and TRBJ1-1, with TRBD1 matching over 8 bases. From germline, CDR1 is LGHNT and CDR2 FRNRAP. The junction had 7 bases not matched to a gene; V was cut back by 2 bases and J by 5 bases. CDR3 length equals 15 residues. CDR3 residues: CASGLNRGVGTEAFF. The CDR3 DNA follows: TGTGCTAGTGGTTTGAACAGGGGGGTAGGGACTGAAGCTTTCTTT. The full variable domain, its missing parts supplied by reference TRBV12-5 and TRBJ1-1, is DARVTQTPRHKVTEMGQEVTMRCQPILGHNTVFWYRQTMMQGLELLAYFRNRAPLDDSGMPKDRFSAEMPDATLATLKIQPSEPRDSAVYFCASGLNRGVGTEAFFGQGTRLTVV.

This chain connects TRBV7-2 to TRBJ1-2, with D unclear. The CDR3 consists of 15 residues. Trimming removed 4 bases from V and 4 bases from J, with 16 bases in between. Germline CDR1 and CDR2: SGHTA and FQGNSA. CDR3 residues: CASSSGSRSGYGYTF. CDR3 bases: TGTGCCAGCAGCTCTGGGTCGCGGTCGGGCTATGGCTACACCTTC.

This chain connects TRBV28 to TRBJ2-7, with D maybe TRBD2 (7 bases). V was shortened by 11 bases and J by 2 bases, with 19 bases between the two germline ends. Germline V gene data show CDR1 as MDHEN and CDR2 as SYDVKM. This CDR3 spans 14 amino acids. The CDR3: CAARGAIPAYEQYF. Here the CDR3 DNA reads TGTGCCGCACGGGGGGCAATCCCCGCCTACGAGCAGTACTTC.

The CDR3 sequence is CASSLGVNQPQHF. CDR3 DNA sequence: TGCGCCAGCAGCTTGGGAGTGAATCAGCCCCAGCATTTT. The chain is built from TRBV5-1 and TRBJ1-5, with unresolved D. The germline V gene encodes CDR1 SGHRS and CDR2 YFSETQ. This CDR3 is 13 amino acids long. V was pared by 0 bases and J by 4 bases, with 5 bases between.

V usage is TRBV29-1 and J usage is TRBJ1-5; D might be TRBD1 (5 bases). Trimming removed 7 bases at V and 3 bases at J, with 10 bases between. CDR3 size: 12 residues. From germline, CDR1 is SQVTM and CDR2 ANQGSEA. Here the CDR3 DNA reads TGCAGCGCCCGGGACTACAATCAGCCCCAGCATTTT. This translates into CSARDYNQPQHF.

V and J are TRBV27 and TRBJ2-7; 9 positions match TRBD2. The CDR3 length is 15 residues. Trimming took 5 bases from V and 0 from J; bases not matched to a gene: 5. CDR1 is MNHEY, CDR2 SMNVEV, per germline (reference sequence). Here the CDR3 reads CASSPGSGSSYEQYF. The CDR3 DNA follows: TGTGCCAGCAGTCCTGGTAGCGGGAGCTCCTACGAGCAGTACTTC.

V usage is TRBV10-2 and J usage is TRBJ1-4; tentatively, D is TRBD1 (5 bases). V was shortened by 5 bases and J by 8 bases, with 9 bases between the two germline ends. Germline loops: CDR1 WSHSY, CDR2 SAAADI. The CDR3 is made up of 12 amino acids. CDR3 sequence reads: CASSPRGEKLFF. As DNA, the CDR3 is TGCGCCAGCAGTCCTCGGGGGGAAAAACTGTTTTTT.